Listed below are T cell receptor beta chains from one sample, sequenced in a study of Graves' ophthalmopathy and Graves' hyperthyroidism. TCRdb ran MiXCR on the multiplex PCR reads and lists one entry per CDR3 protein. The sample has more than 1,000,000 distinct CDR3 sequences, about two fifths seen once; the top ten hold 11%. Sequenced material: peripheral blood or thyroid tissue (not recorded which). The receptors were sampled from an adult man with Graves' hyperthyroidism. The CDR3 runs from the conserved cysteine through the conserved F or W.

CAIRDSGFPGQGKLYQETQYF	TRBV10-3	TRBJ2-5
CASSQGRGAGVQETQYF	TRBV3-1	TRBJ2-5
CASNGGGANALTF	TRBV25-1	TRBJ2-6
CATMTGTGELFF	TRBV10-3	TRBJ2-2
CASSLIGQENTGELFF	TRBV7-8	TRBJ2-2
CASSLMVAGANEQYF	TRBV7-3	TRBJ2-7
CASSLTAQGFGGYTF	TRBV7-3	TRBJ1-2
CASSYRAENTEAFF	TRBV19	TRBJ1-1
CASSQDSLAGGETQYF	TRBV4-1	TRBJ2-5
CASSNTRTRGSAEAFF	TRBV7-9	TRBJ1-1
CSASGTSGSYTGELFF	TRBV20-1	TRBJ2-2
CASSYSRDRGRNEQYF	TRBV6-2/TRBV6-3	TRBJ2-7
CASTPTGLAGDEQYF	TRBV6-5	TRBJ2-7
CASRQGALSGETQYF	TRBV19	TRBJ2-5
CASSQGAGGQPQHF	TRBV4-1	TRBJ1-5
CASAWTGGNYGYTF	TRBV9	TRBJ1-2
CASSWDRAQPQHF	TRBV2	TRBJ1-5
CSKTGEGNQETQYF	TRBV20-1	TRBJ2-5
CASSGHSEAFF	TRBV6-1	TRBJ1-1
CASSPGLPDYEQYF	TRBV7-9	TRBJ2-7
CASRDARDNSPLHF	TRBV12-3/TRBV12-4	TRBJ1-6
CAISESGQGFGGETQYF	TRBV10-3	TRBJ2-5
CATSGRGREVDNEQFF	TRBV24-1	TRBJ2-1
CASSPGLASNEQFF	TRBV7-6	TRBJ2-1
CASSPLSLTRGRDSPLHF	TRBV14	TRBJ1-6
CASSYVGQSSYEQYF	TRBV6-2/TRBV6-3	TRBJ2-7
CSARVGSRPSGYTF	TRBV20-1	TRBJ1-2
CASSLVGLRRKLFF	TRBV7-9	TRBJ1-4
CRAGGMANYGYTF	TRBV20-1	TRBJ1-2
CASRDGNSPLHF	TRBV12-3/TRBV12-4	TRBJ1-6
CASGPLEQYF	TRBV7-2	TRBJ2-7
CASSLIVGRGLNTEAFF	TRBV7-2	TRBJ1-1
CSVVGQSSGANVLTF	TRBV29-1	TRBJ2-6
CSVGTGGTTLYGYTF	TRBV29-1	TRBJ1-2
CATSRPGQGSYTF	TRBV6-6	TRBJ1-2
CASSDNTGDGANVLTF	TRBV25-1	TRBJ2-6
CASSGERSSYEQYF	TRBV9	TRBJ2-7
CASRSTGTYGYTF	TRBV6-5	TRBJ1-2
CAINTGAQYF	TRBV10-3	TRBJ2-5
CASSTTGHHGQYF	TRBV2	TRBJ2-7
CASSIRTGDGETQYF	TRBV9	TRBJ2-5
CASLGQGDTEAFF	TRBV11-2	TRBJ1-1
CSYRPTGGKGMAF	TRBV29-1	TRBJ2-6
CSAKTGGGYTF	TRBV29-1	TRBJ1-2
CASSSGADYNSPLHF	TRBV7-6	TRBJ1-6
CSASDGTAGQPQHF	TRBV20-1	TRBJ1-5
CASSWRAGGSYEQYF	TRBV5-4	TRBJ2-7
CASRDQQNTGELLF	TRBV2	TRBJ2-2
CASSQDRENNYSYTF	TRBV10-2	TRBJ1-2
CSSYSKLAGSYEQYF	TRBV29-1	TRBJ2-7
CASSPEWDRVVGYTF	TRBV5-1	TRBJ1-2
CASSSTSGNTEAFF	TRBV7-6	TRBJ1-1
CAISNREGSNTEAFF	TRBV10-3	TRBJ1-1
CASSLSGSSTGELFF	TRBV5-1	TRBJ2-2
CASQQGARSNEQYF	TRBV7-2	TRBJ2-7
CASRSGQGFRETQYF	TRBV6-5	TRBJ2-5
CASVTGTGNYGYTF	TRBV28	TRBJ1-2
CASSDDSWDVSPLHF	TRBV2	TRBJ1-6